This TCR beta chain derives from a study of response to subunit inactivated influenza vaccine. TCRdb ran MiXCR on the RT-PCR reads and lists one entry per CDR3 protein. The sample shows 550,000 to 800,000 distinct CDR3 sequences, roughly 14% of them seen only once. This clonotype showed up just a few times. The junction departs from the called germline gene at one end, perhaps through a read error. This CDR3 spans 15 amino acids. Germline-derived CDR1 and CDR2 are SGHRS and YFSETQ. V is TRBV5-1 and J is TRBJ2-1, with 8 positions matching TRBD1. Sequenced material: PBMCs from blood, taken around 14 days before vaccination. The source is a man in his fifties or sixties who received an inactivated influenza vaccine. CDR3 DNA sequence: TGCGCCAGCAGTTTGGCCGCGGACAGGGTATTCGAGCAGTTCTTC. Translating it yields CASSLAADRVFEQFF.